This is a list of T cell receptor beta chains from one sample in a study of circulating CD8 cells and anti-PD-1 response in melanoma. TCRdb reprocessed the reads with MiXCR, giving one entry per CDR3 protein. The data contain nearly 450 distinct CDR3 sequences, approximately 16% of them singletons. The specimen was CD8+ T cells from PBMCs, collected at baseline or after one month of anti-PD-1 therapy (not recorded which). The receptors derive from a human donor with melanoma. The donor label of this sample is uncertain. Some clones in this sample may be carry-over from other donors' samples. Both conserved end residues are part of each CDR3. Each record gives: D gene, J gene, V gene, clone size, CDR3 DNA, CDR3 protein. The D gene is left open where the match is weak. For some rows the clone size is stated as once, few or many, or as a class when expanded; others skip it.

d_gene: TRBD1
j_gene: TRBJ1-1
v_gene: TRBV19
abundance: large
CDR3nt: TGTGCCAGTAGTATCCGACAGGGGGCTGACACTGAAGCTTTCTTT
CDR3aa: CASSIRQGADTEAFF

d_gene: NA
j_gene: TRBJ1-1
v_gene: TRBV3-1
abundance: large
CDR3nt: TGTGCCAGCAGCCGAGATATTGGGGAGACCATGAACACTGAAGCTTTCTTT
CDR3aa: CASSRDIGETMNTEAFF

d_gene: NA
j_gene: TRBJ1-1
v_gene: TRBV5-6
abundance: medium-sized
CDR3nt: TGTGCCAGCCGATTCGCGGCGGGGGTGGACACTGAAGCTTTCTTT
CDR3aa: CASRFAAGVDTEAFF

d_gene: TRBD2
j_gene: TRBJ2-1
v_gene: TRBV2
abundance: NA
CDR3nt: TGTGCCAGCACTCGAGGGACTATTTACAATGAGCAGTTCTTC
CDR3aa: CASTRGTIYNEQFF

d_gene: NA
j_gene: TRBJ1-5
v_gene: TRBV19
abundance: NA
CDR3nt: TGTGCCAAGAGGGCTGACCACCTCATAGCAGATACGCAGCATTTT
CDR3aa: CAKRADHLIADTQHF

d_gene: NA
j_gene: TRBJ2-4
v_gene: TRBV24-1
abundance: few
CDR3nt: TGTGCCACCAAACGCCCGGGCCCCGAGCAATTC
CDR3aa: CATKRPGPEQF

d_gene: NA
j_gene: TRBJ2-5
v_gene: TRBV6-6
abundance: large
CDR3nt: TGTGCCAGCAGTTACGCGGGAAACCAAGAGACCCAGTACTTC
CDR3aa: CASSYAGNQETQYF

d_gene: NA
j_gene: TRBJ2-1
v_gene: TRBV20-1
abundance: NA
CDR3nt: TGCAGTGCTAGAGATCTAGAGAGCTCCTACAATGAGCAGTTCTTC
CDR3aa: CSARDLESSYNEQFF

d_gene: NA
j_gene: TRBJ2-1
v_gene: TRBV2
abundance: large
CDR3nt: TGTGCCAGCAGTGAAACGGCGAGCTCCTACAATGAGCAGTTCTTC
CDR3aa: CASSETASSYNEQFF

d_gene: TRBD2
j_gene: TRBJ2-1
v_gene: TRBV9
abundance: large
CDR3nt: TGTGCCAGCAGCGTAGAGAAGCGGGGTTGGAATGAGCAGTTCTTC
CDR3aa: CASSVEKRGWNEQFF

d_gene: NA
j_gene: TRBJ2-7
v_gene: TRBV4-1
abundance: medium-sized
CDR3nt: TGCGCCAGCAGCCAGAGTCGAGGGTTCTCCTACGAGCAGTACTTC
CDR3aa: CASSQSRGFSYEQYF

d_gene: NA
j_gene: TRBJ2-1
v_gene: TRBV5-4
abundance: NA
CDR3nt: TGTGCCAGCAGCCCTGTGGGGGGGGGCGCCTCCCCCTACAATGAGCAGTTCTTC
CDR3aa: CASSPVGGGASPYNEQFF

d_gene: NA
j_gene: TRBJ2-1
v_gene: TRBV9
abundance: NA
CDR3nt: TGTGCCAGCGGGGGGATGAAGGAGCAGTTCTTC
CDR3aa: CASGGMKEQFF

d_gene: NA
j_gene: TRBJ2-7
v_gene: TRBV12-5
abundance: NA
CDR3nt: TGTGCTAGTGGTACCGACTTGTTCTACGAGCAGTACTTC
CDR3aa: CASGTDLFYEQYF

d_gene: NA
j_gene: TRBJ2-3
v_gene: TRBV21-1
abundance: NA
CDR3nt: TGTGCCAGCAGCAAAGTTCTCGCGGAGTCCACAGATACGCAGTATTTT
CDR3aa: CASSKVLAESTDTQYF

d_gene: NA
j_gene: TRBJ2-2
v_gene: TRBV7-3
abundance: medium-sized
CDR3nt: TGTGCCAGCAGCTTAGGGACCGGGGAGCTGTTTTTT
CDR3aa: CASSLGTGELFF

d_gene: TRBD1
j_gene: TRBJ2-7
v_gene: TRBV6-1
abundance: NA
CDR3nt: TGTGCCAGCGCTGAGGGGGCGTCCTACGAGCAGTACTTC
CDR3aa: CASAEGASYEQYF

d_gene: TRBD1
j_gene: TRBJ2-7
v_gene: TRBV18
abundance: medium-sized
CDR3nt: TGTGCCAGCTCACCACGGACAGGACCCACCTACGAGCAGTACTTC
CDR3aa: CASSPRTGPTYEQYF

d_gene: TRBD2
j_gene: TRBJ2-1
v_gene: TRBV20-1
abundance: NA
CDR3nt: TGCAGTGCTAGAGAACTCACTAGCGGGGGGGCCTGGCACAATGAGCAGTTCTTC
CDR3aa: CSARELTSGGAWHNEQFF

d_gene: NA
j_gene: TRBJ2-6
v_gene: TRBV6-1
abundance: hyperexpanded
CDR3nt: TGTGCCAGCAGTGATGAACCAGGTCCCGGGGCCAACGTCCTGACTTTC
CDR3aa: CASSDEPGPGANVLTF

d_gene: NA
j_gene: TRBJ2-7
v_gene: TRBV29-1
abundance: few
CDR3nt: TGCAGCGTTGTTCGGGCAAGTACCTACGAGCAGTACTTC
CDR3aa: CSVVRASTYEQYF

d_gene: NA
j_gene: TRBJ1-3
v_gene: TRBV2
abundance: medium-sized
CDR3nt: TGTGCCAGCAGTGACGACCTCTCTGGAAACACCATATATTTT
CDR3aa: CASSDDLSGNTIYF

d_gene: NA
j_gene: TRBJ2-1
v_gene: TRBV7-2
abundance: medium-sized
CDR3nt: TGTGCCAGCAGCTTAGCGCTAGGGGGTAGCTATGAGCAGTTCTTC
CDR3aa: CASSLALGGSYEQFF

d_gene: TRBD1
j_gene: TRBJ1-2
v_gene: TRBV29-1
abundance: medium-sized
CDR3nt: TGCAGCGTGCCAAAAGGGACAGGGGTGGGCTATGGCTACACCTTC
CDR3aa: CSVPKGTGVGYGYTF

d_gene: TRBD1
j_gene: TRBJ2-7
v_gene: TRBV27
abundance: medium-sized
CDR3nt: TGTGCCAGCAGTTTGGACAGGGGGGATAACGAGCAGTACTTC
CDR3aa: CASSLDRGDNEQYF

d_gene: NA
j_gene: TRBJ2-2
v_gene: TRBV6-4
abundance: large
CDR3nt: TGTGCCAGCAGCCCATCTCCGGGGGACACCGGGGAGCTGTTTTTT
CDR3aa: CASSPSPGDTGELFF

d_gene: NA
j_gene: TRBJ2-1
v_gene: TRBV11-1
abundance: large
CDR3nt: TGTGCCAGCAGCTTAGCACAGGGTAACTCCTACAATGAGCAGTTCTTC
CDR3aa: CASSLAQGNSYNEQFF

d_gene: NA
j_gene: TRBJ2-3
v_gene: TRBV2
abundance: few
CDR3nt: TGTGCCAGCAGTGGAGAGGGGGGCGATAGCACAGATACGCAGTATTTT
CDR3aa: CASSGEGGDSTDTQYF

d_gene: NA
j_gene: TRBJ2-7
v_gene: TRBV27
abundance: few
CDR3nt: TGTGCCAGCAGACCAGGCGGGGACAGCCTGAGAGGCGAGCAGTACTTC
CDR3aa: CASRPGGDSLRGEQYF

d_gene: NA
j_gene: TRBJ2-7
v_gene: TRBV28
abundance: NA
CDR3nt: TGTGCCAGCGCAACAGGGTACGAGCAGTACTTC
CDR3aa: CASATGYEQYF

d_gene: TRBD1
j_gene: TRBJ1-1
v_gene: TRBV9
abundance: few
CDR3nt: TGTGCCAGCAGCCCCGGGACAGGGCCCACTGAAGCTTTCTTT
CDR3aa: CASSPGTGPTEAFF

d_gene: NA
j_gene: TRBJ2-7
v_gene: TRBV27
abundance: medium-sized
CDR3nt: TGTGCCAGCAGTTTATCGAAAAGCTACGAGCAGTACTTC
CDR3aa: CASSLSKSYEQYF

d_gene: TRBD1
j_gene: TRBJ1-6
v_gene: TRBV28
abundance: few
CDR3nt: TGTGCCAGCAGGGAGACAGGGGTTAATAATTCACCCCTCCACTTT
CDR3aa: CASRETGVNNSPLHF

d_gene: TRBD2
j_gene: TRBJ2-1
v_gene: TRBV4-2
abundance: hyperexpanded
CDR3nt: TGTGCCAGCAGCCCGGGACTAGCGGAGTACAATGAGCAGTTCTTC
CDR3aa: CASSPGLAEYNEQFF

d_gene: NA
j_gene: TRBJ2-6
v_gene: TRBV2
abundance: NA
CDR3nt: TGTGCCAGCCAGTCCGGGGCCAACGTCCTGACTTTC
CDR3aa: CASQSGANVLTF

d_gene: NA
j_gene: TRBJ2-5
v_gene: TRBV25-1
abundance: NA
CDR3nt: TGTGCCAGCAGAGCGGCACGGAAGGAGACCCAGTACTTC
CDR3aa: CASRAARKETQYF

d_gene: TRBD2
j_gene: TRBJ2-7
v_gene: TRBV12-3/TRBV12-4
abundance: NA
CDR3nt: TGTGCCAGCAGGTGGACTAGCGACTCCTACGAGCAGTACTTC
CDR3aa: CASRWTSDSYEQYF

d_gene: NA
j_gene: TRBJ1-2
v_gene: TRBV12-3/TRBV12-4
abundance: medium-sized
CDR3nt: TGTGCCAGCAGTTTGTCGGGGGACTATGGCTACACCTTC
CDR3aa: CASSLSGDYGYTF

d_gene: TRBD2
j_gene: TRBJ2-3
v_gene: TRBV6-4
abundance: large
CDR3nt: TGTGCCAGCAGTGCTAGCGGGGGGGCCACAGATACGCAGTATTTT
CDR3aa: CASSASGGATDTQYF

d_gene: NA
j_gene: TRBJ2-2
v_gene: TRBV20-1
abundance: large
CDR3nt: TGCAGTGCCCGGGCCGGGGCAGAAACCGGGGAGCTGTTTTTT
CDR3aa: CSARAGAETGELFF

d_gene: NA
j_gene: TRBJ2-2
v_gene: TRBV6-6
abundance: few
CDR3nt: TGTGCCATTTACTCGCGGGTCGGGGAGCTGTTTTTT
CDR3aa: CAIYSRVGELFF

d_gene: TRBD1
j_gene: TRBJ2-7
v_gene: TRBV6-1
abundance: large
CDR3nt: TGTGCCAGCAGTGAATCCATGGGGGACAGCTCCTACGAGCAGTACTTC
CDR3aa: CASSESMGDSSYEQYF

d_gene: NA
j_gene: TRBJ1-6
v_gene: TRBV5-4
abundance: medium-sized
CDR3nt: TGTGCCAGCAGCTATGGTGATTCACCCCTCCACTTT
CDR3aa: CASSYGDSPLHF

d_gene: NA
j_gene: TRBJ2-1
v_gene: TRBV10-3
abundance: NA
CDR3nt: TGTGCCATCAGTGAGCGAACTGACCCGACAGCCGATTACAATGAGCAGTTCTTC
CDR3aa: CAISERTDPTADYNEQFF

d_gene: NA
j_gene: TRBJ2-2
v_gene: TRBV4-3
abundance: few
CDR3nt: TGCGCCAGCAGCCCCCGGGACGGGCACTTGGCGGAGCTGTTTTTT
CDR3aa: CASSPRDGHLAELFF

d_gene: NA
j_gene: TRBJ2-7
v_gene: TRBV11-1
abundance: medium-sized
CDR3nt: TGTGCCAGCAGGGACGGTGGGGACGAGCAGTACTTC
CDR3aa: CASRDGGDEQYF

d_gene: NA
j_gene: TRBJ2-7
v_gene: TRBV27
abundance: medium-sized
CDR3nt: TGTGCCAGCAGCCTTGGGCCACACTACGAGCAGTACTTC
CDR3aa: CASSLGPHYEQYF

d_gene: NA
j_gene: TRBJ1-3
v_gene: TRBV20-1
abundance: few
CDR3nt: TGCAGTGCTAGAGACTTCGACTCTGGAAACACCATATATTTT
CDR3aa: CSARDFDSGNTIYF

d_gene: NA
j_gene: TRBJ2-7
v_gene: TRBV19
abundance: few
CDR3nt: TGTGCCAGTAGTATAAGTCCAGGCTACGAGCAGTACTTC
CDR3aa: CASSISPGYEQYF

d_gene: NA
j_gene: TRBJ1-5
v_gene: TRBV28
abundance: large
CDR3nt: TGTGCCAGCAGTTTAGGGGGACGGGCGGGCAATCAGCCCCAGCATTTT
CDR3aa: CASSLGGRAGNQPQHF

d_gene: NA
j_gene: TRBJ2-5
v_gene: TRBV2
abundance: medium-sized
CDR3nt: TGTGCCAGCAGTGTTGGGTGGCGAGAGACCCAGTACTTC
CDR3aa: CASSVGWRETQYF

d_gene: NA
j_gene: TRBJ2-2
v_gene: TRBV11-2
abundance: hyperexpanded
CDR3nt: TGTGCCAGCAGCTTAATGAGGAACACCGGGGAGCTGTTTTTT
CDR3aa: CASSLMRNTGELFF

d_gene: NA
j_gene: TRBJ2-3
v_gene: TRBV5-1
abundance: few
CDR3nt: TGCGCCAGCAGCTTAGGAGGAGATACGCAGTATTTT
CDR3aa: CASSLGGDTQYF

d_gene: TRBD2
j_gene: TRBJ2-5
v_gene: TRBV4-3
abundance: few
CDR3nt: TGCGCCAGCAGCCAAGATGTTGGACTAGGGGAGACCCAGTACTTC
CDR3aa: CASSQDVGLGETQYF

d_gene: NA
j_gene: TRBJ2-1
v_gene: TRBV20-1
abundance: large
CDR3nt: TGCAGTGCTAGAGATCTAGATCTACCCTCCAATGAGCAGTTCTTC
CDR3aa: CSARDLDLPSNEQFF

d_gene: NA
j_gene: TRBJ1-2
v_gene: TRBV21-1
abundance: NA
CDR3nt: TGTGCCAGCAGCACCCGACAGGAATGGACCTTC
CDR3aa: CASSTRQEWTF

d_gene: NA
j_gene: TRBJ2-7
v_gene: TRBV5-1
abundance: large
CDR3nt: TGCGCCAGCCGGGTAGGAGGGAACTCCTACGAGCAGTACTTC
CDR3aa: CASRVGGNSYEQYF

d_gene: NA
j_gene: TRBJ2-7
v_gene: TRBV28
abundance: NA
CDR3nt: TGTGCCAGCACAGGAGGAGCCTTCTACGAGCAGTACTTC
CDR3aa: CASTGGAFYEQYF

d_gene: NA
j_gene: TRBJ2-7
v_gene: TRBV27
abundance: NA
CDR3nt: TGTGCCAGCAGTTTCGGGATGTCCTACGAGCAGTACTTC
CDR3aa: CASSFGMSYEQYF

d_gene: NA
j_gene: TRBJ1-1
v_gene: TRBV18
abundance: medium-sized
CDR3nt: TGTGCCAGCTCATCCGTAGGGCGTCGCGATGAAGCTTTCTTT
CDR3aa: CASSSVGRRDEAFF